One and the same sample provided the 18 T cell receptor beta chains below, sequenced in a study of T cell repertoires in cytomegalovirus infection. TCRdb called the reads again in MiXCR, with one record for every CDR3 protein. This sample has over 300,000 distinct CDR3 sequences, with about a sixth found just once. The source material was PBMCs. Every receptor here comes from a human donor in good health (CMV status not recorded). Some clones in this sample may be carry-over from other donors' samples.

This clonotype was counted between two and nine times. The chain couples TRBV29-1 to TRBJ1-1; D is uncertain. The CDR3 consists of 16 residues. Germline V gene data show CDR1 as SQVTM and CDR2 as ANQGSEA. The V gene lost 7 bases and the J gene lost 4 bases, with 25 bases spanning the gap. The CDR3 protein is CSGVLPHRGKGTEAFF. As DNA, the CDR3 is TGCAGCGGCGTTCTACCTCACAGAGGAAAGGGCACTGAAGCTTTCTTT.

This clonotype was detected a few times. The rearrangement joins TRBV6-5 to TRBJ1-1; tentatively, D is TRBD1 (5 bases). The CDR3 is 16 amino acids. V lost 1 base, J lost 1 base, and 13 bases lay in between. Looked up from germline, CDR1 is MNHEY and CDR2 is SVGAGI. The DNA for the CDR3 is TGTGCCAGCAGTTACTTGGCAGGGCGGGGGAACACTGAAGCTTTCTTT. This translates into CASSYLAGRGNTEAFF.

There are a few counts of this clonotype. The V and J genes are TRBV20-1 and TRBJ1-2; TRBD1 matches at 9 bases. J was trimmed by 7 bases and V by 5 bases; bases with no gene match: 8. The CDR3 is 13 residues long. Germline V gene lookup returns CDR1 DFQATT and CDR2 SNEGSKA (reference sequence). CDR3 nucleotides: TGCAGTGCTCTGGGACAGGGTGGAAGTGGCTACACCTTC. It encodes CSALGQGGSGYTF.

This clonotype was seen a handful of times. The chain employs TRBV10-3 and TRBJ2-3; 11 bases align to TRBD2. The CDR3 is 14 amino acids. In germline, CDR1 is ENHRY, CDR2 SYGVKD. Trimming cost V 2 bases and J 5 bases; bases outside gene matches: 0. In DNA, the CDR3 is TGTGCCATCAGTGAGGGGACTAGCGGAGATACGCAGTATTTT. It yields the protein CAISEGTSGDTQYF.

The rearrangement joins TRBV20-1 to TRBJ1-1; the D is unclear. CDR3 length: 12 residues. Germline assignment: CDR1 DFQATT and CDR2 SNEGSKA (reference sequence). Trimming stripped 6 bases from V and 6 bases from J, with 14 bases between. The CDR3 protein is CSAPKGSAEAFF. The CDR3 nucleotides are TGCAGTGCCCCTAAAGGCTCGGCTGAAGCTTTCTTT.

This clonotype appeared a few times. V is TRBV11-2 and J is TRBJ1-4, with 9 bases fitting TRBD1. The CDR3 runs to 15 residues. The V segment lost 5 bases and the J segment 7 bases; nucleotides outside the gene matches: 8. Germline V gene data show CDR1 as SGHAT and CDR2 as FQNNGV. CDR3 region: CASSVFGTGSEKLFF. CDR3 coding DNA: TGTGCCAGCAGCGTTTTTGGGACAGGGAGTGAAAAACTGTTTTTT.

The J gene is TRBJ1-4, the V gene TRBV20-1; tentative D call: TRBD1 (5 bases). Per the germline V gene, CDR1 is DFQATT and CDR2 is SNEGSKA (reference sequence). The V end was cut by 1 base, the J end by 7 bases, with 13 bases between. This CDR3 has 14 amino acids. The CDR3: CSARVQQAGEKLFF. Here the CDR3 DNA reads TGCAGTGCTAGAGTTCAACAGGCGGGTGAAAAACTGTTTTTT.

This clonotype occurred a few times. This chain uses TRBV6-1 with TRBJ1-5; a weak D match, TRBD1 (5 bases). CDR3 size: 12 residues. Trimming stripped 6 bases from V and 11 bases from J, with 14 bases between. CDR1 is MNHNS and CDR2 is SASEGT in the germline V gene. CDR3 residues: CASSPMGDSQHF. The CDR3, as DNA: TGTGCCAGCAGCCCGATGGGGGACTCCCAGCATTTT.

The CDR3 reads CASRGTRPSPYTQYF. The CDR3 DNA reads as TGTGCCAGCAGGGGGACTCGTCCGTCCCCTTATACGCAGTATTTT. The V gene is TRBV12-3 or TRBV12-4, the J gene TRBJ2-3; possible D gene TRBD2, 6 bases. This CDR3 has 15 amino acids. The germline V and J ends were trimmed by 6 bases and 7 bases, with 20 bases remaining between them.

This clonotype was recorded only once. V gene TRBV12-3 or TRBV12-4 combines with J gene TRBJ2-7, with D possibly called TRBD1 or TRBD2 (6 bases each). With 6 bases removed from V and 3 bases from J, the gap between germline ends came to 27 bases. The CDR3 extends over 18 amino acids. The CDR3 bases are TGTGCCAGCAGCCTCAAACCCGGGGGCGGTCGGGAATTCTACGAGCAGTACTTC. Translation: CASSLKPGGGREFYEQYF.

This clonotype was detected a few times. V and J are TRBV25-1 and TRBJ1-6, with D uncertain. Trimming removed 3 bases at V and 9 bases at J, with 9 bases between. This CDR3 has 13 amino acids. Germline V gene data show CDR1 as MGHDK and CDR2 as SYGVNS. The CDR3: CASSEERSSPLHF. CDR3 sequence (DNA): TGTGCCAGCAGTGAGGAGAGAAGTTCACCCCTCCACTTT.

This clonotype was observed a few times. CDR3 coding DNA: TGTGCCAGCATCCACTCTAGGCTAGCGGGGCTAGAGACCCAGTACTTC. This encodes CASIHSRLAGLETQYF. The chain uses TRBV7-9 and TRBJ2-5, with 9 nucleotides matching TRBD2. Germline assignment: CDR1 SEHNR and CDR2 FQNEAQ (reference sequence). The CDR3 spans 16 residues. The junction had 13 bases not matched to a gene; V was cut back by 7 bases and J by 4 bases.

The table lists this clonotype with many counts. This chain connects TRBV28 to TRBJ2-3; 8 nucleotides match TRBD1. The germline CDR1 and CDR2 sequences are MDHEN and SYDVKM. J lost 3 bases, V lost 7 bases, and 3 bases had no gene match. CDR3 length: 13 amino acids. The CDR3: CASKDRATDTQYF. CDR3 sequence (DNA): TGTGCCAGCAAGGACAGGGCTACAGATACGCAGTATTTT.

The table lists this clonotype with many counts. The gene calls are TRBV12-3 or TRBV12-4 and TRBJ2-3; D remains ambiguous. V lost 0 bases, J lost 3 bases, and 25 bases lay in between. CDR3 size: 20 residues. The CDR3 is CASSLAPTFGSRSGTDTQYF. As DNA, the CDR3 is TGTGCCAGCAGTTTAGCGCCTACTTTCGGTTCCCGCTCCGGAACAGATACGCAGTATTTT.

This clonotype was seen more than once but under ten times. V usage is TRBV28 and J usage is TRBJ2-7; TRBD1 matches 8 bases. Germline CDR1 MDHEN, CDR2 SYDVKM. This CDR3 comprises 16 residues. The V gene end was trimmed by 5 bases and the J gene end by 0 bases; junction bases not matched to a gene: 9. CDR3 DNA sequence: TGTGCCAGCAGTCCGAGCGGACAGGGCAACTCCTACGAGCAGTACTTC. Amino acids: CASSPSGQGNSYEQYF. Using reference TRBV28 and TRBJ2-7 for the parts outside the CDR3, the full variable domain is DVKVTQSSRYLVKRTGEKVFLECVQDMDHENMFWYRQDPGLGLRLIYFSYDVKMKEKGDIPEGYSVSREKKERFSLILESASTNQTSMYLCASSPSGQGNSYEQYFGPGTRLTVT.

This clonotype was detected once. This sequence joins TRBV2 and TRBJ1-6; 7 bases line up with TRBD1. The CDR3 length is 17 residues. Germline CDR1 SNHLY, CDR2 FYNNEI. The V gene end was trimmed by 3 bases and the J gene end by 9 bases; junction bases not matched to a gene: 14. CDR3 protein: CASSEGSNRGGISPLHF. The CDR3, as DNA: TGTGCCAGCAGTGAGGGGAGCAACAGGGGAGGAATTTCACCCCTCCACTTT.

This clonotype has just a few counts. The DNA of the CDR3 is TGTGCCAGCAGCTTGGATCGGACAGGGGGCGCTGGAAACACCATATATTTT. Translating it yields CASSLDRTGGAGNTIYF. The rearrangement links TRBV5-4 to TRBJ1-3, with 11 nucleotides matching TRBD1. The CDR3 spans 17 residues. Germline V lookup: CDR1 SGHNT, CDR2 YYREEE (reference sequence). Germline trimming cut 0 bases from V and 2 bases from J; bases unmatched to any gene: 4. The full variable domain, rest sourced from reference TRBV5-4 and TRBJ1-3, is ETGVTQSPTHLIKTRGQQVTLRCSSQSGHNTVSWYQQALGQGPQFIFQYYREEENGRGNFPPRFSGLQFPNYSSELNVNALELDDSALYLCASSLDRTGGAGNTIYFGEGSWLTVV.

This clonotype was found many times. The chain carries TRBV12-5 and TRBJ2-2; the D gene is possibly TRBD1 (5 bases). Deletions cut 9 bases from V and 2 bases from J, with 19 bases between. CDR3 length equals 16 residues. From germline, CDR1 is LGHNT and CDR2 FRNRAP. The CDR3 is CASRSTVRGNTGELFF. CDR3 nucleotide sequence: TGTGCTAGCCGGAGTACCGTAAGGGGCAACACCGGGGAGCTGTTTTTT.